This T cell receptor beta chain stems from a study of T cell responses to AZD1222 COVID-19 vaccine. Findings and caveats of the study: Baseline testing showed seropositivity in only six or seven AZD1222 recipients. Along spike, vaccine-associated CD4 TCRs were found throughout, with dominance at 160-218 and 743-854.

Of note for this clone: The antigen is unknown.

V lost 5 bases to trimming and J lost 8 bases; unmatched junction nucleotides: 8. The germline gives CDR1 MNHNY, CDR2 SVGAGI (reference sequence). The CDR3 is 15 amino acids. Produced via immunoSEQ multiplex PCR; TCRdb's table is partial and in-frame only. The table shows about 150,000 clones, with 80% to 95% occurring only once. The analysis combined second doses at about 4 or about 12 weeks. This clonotype was obtained from an adult who received the AZD1222 COVID-19 vaccine. The sample here was peripheral blood, taken 28 days after the second AZD1222 dose. J is TRBJ2-1 and V is TRBV6-6, with TRBD1 identical over 11 bases. Here the CDR3 DNA reads TGTGCCAGCAGTACACCGGGACAGGGGGTCGATGAGCAGTTCTTC. It codes for CASSTPGQGVDEQFF.